This T cell receptor (beta chain) was profiled in a study of cytomegalovirus exposure and HLA in healthy donors. Study overall: The same platform was used for the approximately 120 validation repertoires as for the 650 to 700 first-cohort repertoires, as reported in a later analysis. Overall study results and limits: Testing in vitro showed a few CMV-associated chains specific for CMV antigens. A list of around 150 TCR beta chains associated with cytomegalovirus was given.

TCRdb's table, derived via immunoSEQ multiplex PCR, lists solely in-frame clones and lacks some. The table records about 92,000 clones, 85% to 95% of them present only once. Only one count was recorded for this clone. Its antigen is as yet unknown. Trimming pared 1 base from V and 4 bases from J, leaving 16 bases between. Germline assignment: CDR1 SNHLY and CDR2 FYNNEI. There are 16 residues in the CDR3. The sequencing input was PBMCs. The genes are TRBV2 and TRBJ1-2; D gene ambiguous. This clonotype originated in a woman younger than 45 in good health and CMV-seropositive. DNA for the CDR3: TGTGCCAGCAGTGAAGTATCGGTTGTAGCATTCTATGGCTACACCTTC. Protein product: CASSEVSVVAFYGYTF.